The source of this T cell receptor beta chain is a study of blood T cell repertoires in COVID-19. Overall study context: Samples of COVID-19 (acute and convalescent) were obtained from the United States, Italy and Spain. T cells, B-cell-depleted T cells, or PBMCs supplied cDNA or gDNA.

The germline V and J ends were trimmed by 0 bases and 4 bases, with 10 bases remaining between them. This CDR3 comprises 15 residues. Germline loops: CDR1 LGHNA, CDR2 YNFKEQ. Here immunoSEQ multiplex PCR was the method, and the copy in TCRdb shows in-frame clones only, minus some. This sample yields 60,000 to 75,000 clones, of which approximately 89% are seen a single time; less than 8% belongs to the top ten. This chain connects TRBV4-2 to TRBJ1-3; possible D gene TRBD1, 5 bases. Sequencing was done on a sample of peripheral blood. The sequence came from a man aged 55 to 70 with acute or convalescent COVID-19. The DNA for the CDR3 is TGTGCCAGCAGCCAAGATTGGGGGGGAGGAAACACCATATATTTT. Translated: CASSQDWGGGNTIYF.